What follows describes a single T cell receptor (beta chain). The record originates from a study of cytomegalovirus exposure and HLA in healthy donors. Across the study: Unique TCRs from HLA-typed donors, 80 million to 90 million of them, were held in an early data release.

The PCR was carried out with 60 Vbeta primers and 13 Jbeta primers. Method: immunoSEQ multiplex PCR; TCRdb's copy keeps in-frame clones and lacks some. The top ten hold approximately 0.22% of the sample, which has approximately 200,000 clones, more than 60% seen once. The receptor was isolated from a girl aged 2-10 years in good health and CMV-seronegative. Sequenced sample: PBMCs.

CDR3: CASSLGNRVNQPQHF. The DNA for the CDR3 is TGTGCCAGCAGCCTCGGCAACAGGGTGAATCAGCCCCAGCATTTT. This chain uses TRBV7-6 with TRBJ1-5; weak D call: TRBD1 (6 bases). CDR3 length: 15 amino acids. The germline V gene has CDR1 SGHVS and CDR2 FNYEAQ. V was cut by 5 bases and J by 4 bases, with 15 bases left in between.